This T cell receptor (beta chain) was captured by sequencing in a study of beta chain features in type 1 diabetes. This clone has a handful of counts. As yet, its antigen is unknown. Populations isolated by sorting all had purity greater than 95%. Isolated RNA was reverse transcribed in full, so expressed TCRB transcripts were sequenced. Naive, central memory and regulatory T cell samples yielded around 3.4 million reads on average. Here immunoSEQ multiplex PCR was the method, and the copy in TCRdb shows in-frame clones only, minus some. The table has almost 350,000 clones, around 8% seen once; the top ten hold less than 0.45%. General study results and limits: Type 1 diabetes patients had fewer VDJ junction insertions and more deletions. Naive, central memory and Treg TCRB repertoires seemed to resemble each other more closely in patients than they did in healthy donors.

The sequence derives from a woman aged 18-35 years in good health. The sequenced sample was central memory CD4+ T cells from blood.

CDR3 coding DNA: TGTGCCAGCAGTGAATACAGGGACTATGGCTACACCTTC. Its protein product is CASSEYRDYGYTF. The chain recombines TRBV25-1 with TRBJ1-2; maybe TRBD1 (5 bases). The CDR3 has 13 residues. Germline CDR1 and CDR2: MGHDK and SYGVNS. Deletions cut 0 bases from V and 3 bases from J, with 5 bases between.